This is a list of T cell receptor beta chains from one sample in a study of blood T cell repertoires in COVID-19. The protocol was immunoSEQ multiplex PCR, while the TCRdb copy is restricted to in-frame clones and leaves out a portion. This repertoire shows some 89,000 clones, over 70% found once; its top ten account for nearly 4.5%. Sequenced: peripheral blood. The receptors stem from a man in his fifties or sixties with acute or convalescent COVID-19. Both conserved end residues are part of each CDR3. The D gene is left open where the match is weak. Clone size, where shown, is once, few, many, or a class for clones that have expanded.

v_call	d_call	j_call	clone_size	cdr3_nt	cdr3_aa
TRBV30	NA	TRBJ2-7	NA	TGTGCCTGGGGGCTCGGTACTTCCTACGAGCAGTACTTC	CAWGLGTSYEQYF
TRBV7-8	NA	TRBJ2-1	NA	TGTGCCAGCAGCTTAGTCAGGTTTCACAATGAGCAGTTCTTC	CASSLVRFHNEQFF
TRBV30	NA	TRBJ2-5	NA	TGTGCCTGGAAGAGAATTGGGGGAGACAGGCAAGAGACCCAGTACTTC	CAWKRIGGDRQETQYF
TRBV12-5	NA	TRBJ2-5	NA	TGTGCTAGTTCGTTCGGGGAGACCCAGTACTTC	CASSFGETQYF
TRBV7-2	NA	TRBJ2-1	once	TGTGCCAGCAGCTTAAGTAGCCCCTACAATGAGCAGTTCTTC	CASSLSSPYNEQFF
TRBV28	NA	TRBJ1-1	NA	TGTGCCAGCAGTTTGGGGCTCACAGTGAACACTGAAGCTTTCTTT	CASSLGLTVNTEAFF
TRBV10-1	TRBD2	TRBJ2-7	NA	TGCGCCAGCAGTGATCCTGGGACTAGCGGGTCTAAAAGCTCCTACGAGCAGTACTTC	CASSDPGTSGSKSSYEQYF
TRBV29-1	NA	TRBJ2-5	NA	TGCAGCGTTGACATTTCGGGGGAGACCCAGTACTTC	CSVDISGETQYF
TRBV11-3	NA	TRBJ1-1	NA	TGTGCCAGCAGCTTATTGGCGGGAATCGGCACTGAAGCTTTCTTT	CASSLLAGIGTEAFF
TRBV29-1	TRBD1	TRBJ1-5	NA	TGCAGCGCCAGACAGGGGGCGAATCAGCCCCAGCATTTT	CSARQGANQPQHF
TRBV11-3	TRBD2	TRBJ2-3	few	TGTGCCAGCAGCTCATCGGGAGGGGGGAGGCGGTATTTT	CASSSSGGGRRYF
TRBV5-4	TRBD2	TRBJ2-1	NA	TGTGCCAGCAGCTTGGCCACTAGCGGGAGCGGATACAATGAGCAGTTCTTC	CASSLATSGSGYNEQFF
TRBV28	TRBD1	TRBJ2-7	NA	TGTGCCAGCAGTTTATATGACAGGGGGCCAAACTTC	CASSLYDRGPNF
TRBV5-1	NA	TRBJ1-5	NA	TGCGCCAGCAGCTTGGAGGGAGGGGCGAGCAATCAGCCCCAGCATTTT	CASSLEGGASNQPQHF
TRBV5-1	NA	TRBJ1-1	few	TGCGCCAGCACCTCAGAAATCATGAACACTGAAGCTTTCTTT	CASTSEIMNTEAFF
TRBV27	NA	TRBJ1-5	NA	TGTGCCAGCAGTTTATGGCGGAATAGCAATCAGCCCCAGCATTTT	CASSLWRNSNQPQHF
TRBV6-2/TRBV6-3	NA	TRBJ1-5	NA	TGTGCCAGCAGTTATGAATTTGAGAGCAATCAGCCCCAGCATTTT	CASSYEFESNQPQHF
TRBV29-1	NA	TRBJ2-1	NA	TGCAGCGTTGATTTACGGTACAATGAGCAGTTCTTC	CSVDLRYNEQFF
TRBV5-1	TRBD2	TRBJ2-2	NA	TGCGCCAGCTTCGGCGGGAGATTAGCCGGGGAGCTGTTTTTT	CASFGGRLAGELFF
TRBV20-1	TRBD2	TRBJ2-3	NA	TGCAGTGCTAGTCGACTAGCGGGAGCTGGGGATACGCAGTATTTT	CSASRLAGAGDTQYF
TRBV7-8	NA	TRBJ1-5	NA	TGTGCCAGCAGGGCCGGGGGATTAAATGGCAATCAGCCCCAGCATTTT	CASRAGGLNGNQPQHF
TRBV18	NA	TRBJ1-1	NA	TGTGCCAGCTCATATGGGACGGGAGACACTGAAGCTTTCTTT	CASSYGTGDTEAFF
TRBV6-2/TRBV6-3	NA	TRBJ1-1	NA	TGTGCCAGCAGTACGACTAGGGACGGGAACACTGAAGCTTTCTTT	CASSTTRDGNTEAFF